The 27 T cell receptor beta chains in this list originate from one sample, sequenced in a study of cytomegalovirus exposure and HLA in healthy donors. Both 60 Vbeta primers and 13 Jbeta primers went into the PCR. TCRdb's table, derived via immunoSEQ multiplex PCR, lists solely in-frame clones and lacks some. The repertoire holds roughly 70,000 clones, under 80% seen once, with around 13% in the top ten. Material: PBMCs. The receptors derive from a male donor in good health and CMV-seropositive.

This clone was counted between two and nine times. The chain joins TRBV11-2 to TRBJ2-3; TRBD1 is a possible D gene (5 bases). CDR3 size: 14 residues. Trimming removed 5 bases from V and 4 bases from J, with 13 bases in between. CDR1 is SGHAT and CDR2 is FQNNGV in the germline V gene. CDR3 region: CASSIRVLADTQYF. CDR3 bases: TGTGCCAGCAGCATCAGGGTTTTGGCAGATACGCAGTATTTT.

The chain links TRBV6-5 to TRBJ1-2; 10 bases are a match to TRBD1. Looked up from germline, CDR1 is MNHEY and CDR2 is SVGAGI. CDR3 length equals 16 residues. Unmatched junction bases numbered 6, after V lost 0 bases and J lost 5 bases. For the CDR3, the DNA is TGTGCCAGCAGTTACTCATCTGGGACAGGGGCGTATGGCTACACCTTC. Its translation: CASSYSSGTGAYGYTF.

The chain is built from TRBV7-9 and TRBJ1-2, with D hard to call. CDR3 length equals 14 residues. Deletions cut 1 base from V and 0 bases from J, with 6 bases between. Germline values: CDR1 SEHNR, CDR2 FQNEAQ (reference sequence). CDR3 region: CASSLEVANYGYTF. The DNA for the CDR3 is TGTGCCAGCAGCTTAGAAGTAGCTAACTATGGCTACACCTTC.

This clone occurred once. The CDR3 loop reads CASSDRSGRGGDEQFF. CDR3 bases: TGTGCCAGCAGTGACCGTAGCGGGAGAGGTGGCGATGAGCAGTTCTTC. The rearrangement uses TRBV25-1 and TRBJ2-1; 9 bases map to TRBD2. Germline V gene lookup returns CDR1 MGHDK and CDR2 SYGVNS. The CDR3 contains 16 residues. V gave up 3 bases and J gave up 8 bases; unmatched junction bases: 11.

CDR3 loop: CASSTRTGMNTEAFF. The CDR3 DNA sequence: TGTGCCAGCAGTACGCGAACAGGGATGAACACTGAAGCTTTCTTT. This chain connects TRBV6-5 to TRBJ1-1; TRBD1 might be the D (6 bases). CDR1 is MNHEY, CDR2 SVGAGI, per germline. V was shortened by 5 bases and J by 0 bases, with 13 bases between the two germline ends. This CDR3 contains 15 residues.

V is TRBV5-8 and J is TRBJ1-1; D unclear. The CDR3 covers 11 residues. Per the germline V gene, CDR1 is SGHTS and CDR2 is YDEGEE. Trimming removed 0 bases at V and 10 bases at J, with 7 bases between. This CDR3 reads CASSLGLPAFF. The CDR3 nucleotides are TGTGCCAGCAGCTTGGGCCTACCAGCTTTCTTT.

The chain carries TRBV6-6 and TRBJ2-7; the match to TRBD2 covers 9 bases. J was trimmed by 9 bases and V by 2 bases; bases with no gene match: 5. Germline-derived CDR1 and CDR2 are MNHNY and SVGAGI (reference sequence). CDR3 size: 13 residues. The CDR3 nucleotides are TGTGCCAGCAGTTACCCGGGACTAGCAGTGCAGTACTTC. Its translation is CASSYPGLAVQYF.

To note about this clone: Other DNA sequences from this sample encode an identical CDR3 as well. This rearrangement joins TRBV7-9 to TRBJ1-1; D may be TRBD1 (6 bases). The germline V gene encodes CDR1 SEHNR and CDR2 FQNEAQ (reference sequence). The CDR3 length is 13 residues. V lost 6 bases and J 1 base, leaving 9 bases between the germline ends. As DNA, the CDR3 is TGTGCCAGCAGTACACAGGGGAACACTGAAGCTTTCTTT. Encoded protein: CASSTQGNTEAFF.

J is TRBJ2-7 and V is TRBV7-9; no definite D call. The CDR3 covers 13 residues. V was cut by 5 bases and J by 6 bases, with 14 bases left in between. Germline V gene sequence: CDR1 SEHNR, CDR2 FQNEAQ (reference sequence). The CDR3 sequence: CASSVRFSGEQYF. CDR3 in DNA: TGTGCCAGCAGCGTCCGCTTTTCCGGCGAGCAGTACTTC.

V is TRBV7-6 and J is TRBJ1-1, with D maybe TRBD1 (5 bases). The CDR3 has 14 residues. Deletions cut 5 bases from V and 1 base from J, with 11 bases between. Germline V CDR1 and CDR2: SGHVS, FNYEAQ. CDR3 DNA sequence: TGTGCCAGCAGCAGCAGGGCAGGGAACACTGAAGCTTTCTTT. This sequence encodes CASSSRAGNTEAFF.

The rearrangement uses TRBV10-3 and TRBJ2-3; the D gene is possibly TRBD2 (6 bases). There are 17 residues in the CDR3. The germline CDR1 and CDR2 sequences are ENHRY and SYGVKD. Trimming took 0 bases from V and 3 from J, leaving 16 bases between them. CDR3 in amino acids: CAISESVLVGGTDTQYF. As DNA, the CDR3 is TGTGCCATCAGTGAGTCCGTGTTAGTCGGAGGGACAGATACGCAGTATTTT.

This chain's CDR3 is CASSTQTGFRNSPLHF. The CDR3 coding sequence is TGTGCCAGTAGTACTCAGACAGGGTTCAGGAATTCACCCCTCCACTTT. The genes are TRBV19 and TRBJ1-6, with TRBD1 matching 7 bases. V trimming: 4 bases; J trimming: 7 bases; junction bases outside the gene matches: 10. The CDR3 spans 16 residues. Germline V gene lookup returns CDR1 LNHDA and CDR2 SQIVND (reference sequence).

The chain recombines TRBV2 with TRBJ2-1, with D maybe TRBD1 (6 bases). Germline CDR1 reads SNHLY; CDR2 reads FYNNEI. V lost 6 bases and J lost 2, with 8 bases in between. This CDR3 comprises 13 residues. The CDR3 loop is CASRDRAYNEQFF. CDR3 bases: TGTGCCAGCAGGGACAGAGCCTACAATGAGCAGTTCTTC.

This chain uses TRBV5-1 with TRBJ1-3; D unresolved. Deletions cut 0 bases from V and 2 bases from J, with 9 bases between. The CDR3 totals 15 residues. CDR1 and CDR2 (germline): SGHRS, YFSETQ. CDR3 bases: TGCGCCAGCAGCTTGGGGGGAGGACCTGGAAACACCATATATTTT. Translated: CASSLGGGPGNTIYF.

In this sample, this clone turned up once. The genes are TRBV10-3 and TRBJ2-7; 7 positions agree with TRBD1. J was trimmed by 6 bases and V by 5 bases; bases with no gene match: 7. Germline V gives CDR1 ENHRY, CDR2 SYGVKD. The CDR3 is 13 residues long. The CDR3 DNA sequence: TGTGCCATCAGTACGGGACAGCCCAGCGAGCAGTACTTC. It specifies CAISTGQPSEQYF.

The CDR3 region is CASSLEGPGELFF. The CDR3 DNA reads as TGTGCCAGCAGCTTAGAGGGGCCCGGGGAGCTGTTTTTT. The chain carries TRBV7-9 and TRBJ2-2; possibly TRBD1 for D (5 bases). The germline V gene encodes CDR1 SEHNR and CDR2 FQNEAQ (reference sequence). Trimming stripped 1 base from V and 6 bases from J, with 6 bases between. The CDR3 runs to 13 residues.

V usage is TRBV5-1 and J usage is TRBJ2-7; 8 nucleotides line up with TRBD2. The CDR3 runs 13 residues. Unmatched junction bases numbered 7, after V lost 7 bases and J lost 4 bases. CDR1 is SGHRS and CDR2 is YFSETQ in the germline V gene. CDR3 in amino acids: CASGKRERYEQYF. CDR3 sequence (DNA): TGCGCCAGCGGGAAGCGGGAGAGATACGAGCAGTACTTC.

The V call is TRBV5-1, the J call TRBJ1-3; no clear D gene. Germline V lookup: CDR1 SGHRS, CDR2 YFSETQ. There are 16 residues in the CDR3. Between the trimmed V and J ends, which lost 0 bases and 0 bases, there was a span of 10 bases. The CDR3 DNA is TGCGCCAGCAGCTTGGACATACAGCACTCTGGAAACACCATATATTTT. This codes for CASSLDIQHSGNTIYF.

This sequence joins TRBV10-3 and TRBJ2-1; TRBD1 matches at 11 bases. V was clipped by 6 bases and J by 5 bases; unmatched bases: 9. CDR3 size: 16 residues. The germline CDR1 and CDR2 sequences are ENHRY and SYGVKD. Here the CDR3 reads CAIRSFGQGAHNEQFF. The CDR3 nucleotides read TGTGCCATCAGATCGTTCGGACAGGGGGCGCACAATGAGCAGTTCTTC.

The table lists this clone with a few counts. The V call is TRBV11-2, the J call TRBJ2-7, with a weak D call TRBD2 (6 bases). V was pared by 1 base and J by 0 bases, with 7 bases between. This CDR3 contains 14 residues. CDR1 is SGHAT and CDR2 is FQNNGV in the germline V gene. The CDR3 spells CASSLGGDSYEQYF. As DNA, the CDR3 is TGTGCCAGCAGCTTAGGCGGGGACTCCTACGAGCAGTACTTC.

Concerning this clone: Relative to the germline gene, one junction end is altered; a read error may explain this. This chain connects TRBV7-9 to TRBJ2-3; 7 bases are a match to TRBD2. The CDR3 is 12 residues long. Germline CDR1 SEHNR, CDR2 FQNEAQ (reference sequence). The CDR3: CSSSGAADTQYF. CDR3 nucleotides: TGTTCCAGCAGCGGGGCGGCCGATACGCAGTATTTT.

V is TRBV4-3 and J is TRBJ1-2; 7 nucleotides agree with TRBD1. The CDR3 is made up of 13 amino acids. The germline V gene has CDR1 LGHNA and CDR2 YSLEER. V gave up 4 bases and J gave up 3 bases; unmatched junction bases: 2. Written as DNA, the CDR3 is TGCGCCAGCAGCCCTGACAGGGACTATGGCTACACCTTC. Translation: CASSPDRDYGYTF.

This chain uses TRBV6-5 with TRBJ2-7; 10 bases are a match to TRBD1. In germline, CDR1 is MNHEY, CDR2 SVGAGI. CDR3 length: 14 residues. The J segment lost 3 bases and the V segment lost 6 bases, leaving 5 bases of the junction unmatched. The CDR3 DNA sequence: TGTGCCAGCAGGGGACAGGGGAAAATCTACGAGCAGTACTTC. It yields the protein CASRGQGKIYEQYF.

The chain joins TRBV13 to TRBJ2-7; possibly TRBD2 for D (7 bases). The CDR3 runs 18 residues. Germline assignment: CDR1 PRHDT and CDR2 FYEKMQ (reference sequence). V was trimmed by 3 bases and J by 2 bases, leaving 23 bases between them. CDR3 amino acids: CASSFHLGEGGRPYEQYF. The DNA for the CDR3 is TGTGCCAGCAGCTTCCACCTCGGGGAGGGGGGTAGGCCCTACGAGCAGTACTTC.

The genes are TRBV7-3 and TRBJ2-1; D remains unclear. CDR1 SGHTA and CDR2 FQGTGA come from the germline V gene. Deletions cut 2 bases from V and 5 bases from J, with 7 bases between. The CDR3 spans 13 residues. CDR3 sequence (DNA): TGTGCCAGCAGCTTAGAGTCGCACAATGAGCAGTTCTTC. Translation: CASSLESHNEQFF. Filled out from reference TRBV7-3 and TRBJ2-1, the complete variable domain reads GAGVSQTPSNKVTEKGKYVELRCDPISGHTALYWYRQSLGQGPEFLIYFQGTGAADDSGLPNDRFFAVRPEGSVSTLKIQRTERGDSAVYLCASSLESHNEQFFGPGTRLTVL.

This chain uses TRBV7-2 with TRBJ1-3; 9 nucleotides agree with TRBD1. V lost 2 bases to trimming and J lost 0 bases; unmatched junction nucleotides: 8. The CDR3 contains 18 residues. CDR1 is SGHTA and CDR2 is FQGNSA in the germline V gene. CDR3 loop: CASSLRRQGDSSGNTIYF. The CDR3 coding sequence is TGTGCCAGCAGCTTACGAAGACAGGGGGACAGCTCTGGAAACACCATATATTTT.

The V call is TRBV12-5, the J call TRBJ2-2, with 9 bases matching TRBD1. CDR1 is LGHNT and CDR2 is FRNRAP in the germline V gene. The CDR3 spans 14 residues. V lost 1 base to trimming and J lost 6 bases; unmatched junction nucleotides: 0. The CDR3 bases are TGTGCTAGTGGTTTGGGACAGGGGGCCGGGGAGCTGTTTTTT. Residues: CASGLGQGAGELFF.